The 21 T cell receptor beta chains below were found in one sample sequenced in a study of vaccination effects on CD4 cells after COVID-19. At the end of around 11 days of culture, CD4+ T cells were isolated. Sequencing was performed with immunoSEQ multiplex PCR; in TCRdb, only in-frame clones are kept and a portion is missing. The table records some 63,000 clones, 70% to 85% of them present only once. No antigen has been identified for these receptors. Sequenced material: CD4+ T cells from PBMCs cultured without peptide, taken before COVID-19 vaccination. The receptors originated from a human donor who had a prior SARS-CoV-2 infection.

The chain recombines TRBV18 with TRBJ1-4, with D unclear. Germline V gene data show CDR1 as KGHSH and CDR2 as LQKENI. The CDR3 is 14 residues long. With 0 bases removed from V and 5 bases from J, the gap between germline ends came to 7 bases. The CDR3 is CASSPPGLNEKLFF. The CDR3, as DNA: TGTGCCAGCTCACCACCAGGTTTGAATGAAAAACTGTTTTTT.

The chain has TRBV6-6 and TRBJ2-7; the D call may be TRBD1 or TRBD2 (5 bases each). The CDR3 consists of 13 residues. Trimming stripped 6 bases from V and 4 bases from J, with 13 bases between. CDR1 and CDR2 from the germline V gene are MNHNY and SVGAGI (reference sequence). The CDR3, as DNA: TGTGCCAGCAGCGGGGTGGGGCTGTACGAGCAGTACTTC. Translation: CASSGVGLYEQYF.

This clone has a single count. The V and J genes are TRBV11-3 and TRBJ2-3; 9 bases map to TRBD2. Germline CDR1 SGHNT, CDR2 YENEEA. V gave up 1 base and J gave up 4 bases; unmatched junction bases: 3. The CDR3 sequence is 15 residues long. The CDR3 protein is CASSLAAGGSDTQYF. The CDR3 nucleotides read TGTGCCAGCAGCTTAGCGGCGGGGGGGTCAGATACGCAGTATTTT.

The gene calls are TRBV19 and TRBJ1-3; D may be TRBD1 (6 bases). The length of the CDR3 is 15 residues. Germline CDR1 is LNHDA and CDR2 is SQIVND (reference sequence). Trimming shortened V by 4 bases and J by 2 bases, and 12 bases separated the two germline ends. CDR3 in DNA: TGTGCCAGTAGTAGGGGGGCAGACCCTGGAAACACCATATATTTT. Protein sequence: CASSRGADPGNTIYF.

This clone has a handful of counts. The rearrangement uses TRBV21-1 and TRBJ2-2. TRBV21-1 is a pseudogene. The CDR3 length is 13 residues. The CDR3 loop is CASSLTNTGELFF. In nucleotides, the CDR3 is TGTGCCAGCAGTCTGACGAACACCGGGGAGCTGTTTTTT.

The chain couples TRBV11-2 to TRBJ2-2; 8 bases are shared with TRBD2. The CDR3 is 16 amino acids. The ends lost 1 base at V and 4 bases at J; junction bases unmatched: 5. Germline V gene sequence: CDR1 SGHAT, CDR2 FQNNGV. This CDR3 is CASSLVWSGGTGELFF. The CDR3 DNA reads TGTGCCAGCAGCTTAGTCTGGAGCGGGGGCACCGGGGAGCTGTTTTTT. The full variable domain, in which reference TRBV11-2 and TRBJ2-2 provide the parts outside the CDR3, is EAGVAQSPRYKIIEKRQSVAFWCNPISGHATLYWYQQILGQGPKLLIQFQNNGVVDDSQLPKDRFSAERLKGVDSTLKIQPAKLEDSAVYLCASSLVWSGGTGELFFGEGSRLTVL.

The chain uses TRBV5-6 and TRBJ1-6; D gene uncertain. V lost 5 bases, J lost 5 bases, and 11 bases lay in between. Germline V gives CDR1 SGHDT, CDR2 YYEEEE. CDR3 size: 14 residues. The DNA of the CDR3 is TGTGCCAGCAGTTATGTGCAGAATAATTCACCCCTCCACTTT. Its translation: CASSYVQNNSPLHF.

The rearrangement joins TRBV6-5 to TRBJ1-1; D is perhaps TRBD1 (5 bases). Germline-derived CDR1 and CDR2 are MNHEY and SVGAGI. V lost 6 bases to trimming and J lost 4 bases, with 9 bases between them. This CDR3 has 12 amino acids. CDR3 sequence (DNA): TGTGCCAGCAGGAGGGGTGTCACTGAAGCTTTCTTT. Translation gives CASRRGVTEAFF.

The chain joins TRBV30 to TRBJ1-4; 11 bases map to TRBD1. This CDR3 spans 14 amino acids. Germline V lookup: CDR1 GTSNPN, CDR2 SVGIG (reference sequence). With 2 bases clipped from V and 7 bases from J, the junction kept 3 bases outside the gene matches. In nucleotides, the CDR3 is TGTGCCTGGAGTAGGGACAGGGGGTCTGAAAAACTGTTTTTT. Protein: CAWSRDRGSEKLFF.

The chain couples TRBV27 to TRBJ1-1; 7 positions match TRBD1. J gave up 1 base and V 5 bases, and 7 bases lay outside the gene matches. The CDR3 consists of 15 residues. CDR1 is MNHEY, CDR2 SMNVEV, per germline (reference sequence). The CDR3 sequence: CASSLRQGWNTEAFF. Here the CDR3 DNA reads TGTGCCAGCAGTCTCCGACAGGGATGGAACACTGAAGCTTTCTTT.

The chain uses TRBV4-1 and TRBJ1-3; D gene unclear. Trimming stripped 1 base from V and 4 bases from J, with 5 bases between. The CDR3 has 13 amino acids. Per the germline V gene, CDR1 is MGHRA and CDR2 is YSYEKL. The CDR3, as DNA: TGCGCCAGCAGCCAAGTCCCCGGAAACACCATATATTTT. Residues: CASSQVPGNTIYF.

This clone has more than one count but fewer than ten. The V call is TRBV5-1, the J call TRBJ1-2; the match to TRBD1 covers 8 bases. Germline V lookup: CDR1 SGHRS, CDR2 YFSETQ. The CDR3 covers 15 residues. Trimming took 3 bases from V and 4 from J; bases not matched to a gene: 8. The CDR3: CASSSGPQGAYGYTF. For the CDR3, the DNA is TGCGCCAGCAGCTCCGGTCCTCAGGGGGCCTATGGCTACACCTTC.

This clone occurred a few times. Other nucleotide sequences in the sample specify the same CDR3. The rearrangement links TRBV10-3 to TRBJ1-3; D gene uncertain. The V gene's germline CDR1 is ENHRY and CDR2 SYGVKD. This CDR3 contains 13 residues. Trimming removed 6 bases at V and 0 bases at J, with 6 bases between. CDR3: CAIRDSSGNTIYF. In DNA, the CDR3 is TGTGCCATCAGGGATAGCTCTGGAAACACCATATATTTT.

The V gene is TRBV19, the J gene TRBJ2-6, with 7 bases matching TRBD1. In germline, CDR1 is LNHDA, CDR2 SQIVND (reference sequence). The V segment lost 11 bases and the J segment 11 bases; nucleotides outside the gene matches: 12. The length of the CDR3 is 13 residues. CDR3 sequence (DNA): TGTGCCTCCAGAGGGGGCAGTCACGACGTCCTGACTTTC. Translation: CASRGGSHDVLTF.

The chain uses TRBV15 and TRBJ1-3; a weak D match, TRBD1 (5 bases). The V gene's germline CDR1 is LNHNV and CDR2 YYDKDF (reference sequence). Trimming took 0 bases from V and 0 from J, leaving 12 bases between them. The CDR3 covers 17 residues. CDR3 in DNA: TGTGCCACCAGCAGAGATATTGGAGGGACCTCTGGAAACACCATATATTTT. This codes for CATSRDIGGTSGNTIYF.

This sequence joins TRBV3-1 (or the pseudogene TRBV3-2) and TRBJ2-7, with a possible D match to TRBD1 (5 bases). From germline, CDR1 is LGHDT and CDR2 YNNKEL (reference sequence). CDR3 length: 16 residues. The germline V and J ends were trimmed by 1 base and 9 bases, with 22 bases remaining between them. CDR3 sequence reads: CASSQVRAINPTVQYF. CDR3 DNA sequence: TGTGCCAGCAGCCAAGTACGGGCGATAAATCCGACAGTGCAGTACTTC.

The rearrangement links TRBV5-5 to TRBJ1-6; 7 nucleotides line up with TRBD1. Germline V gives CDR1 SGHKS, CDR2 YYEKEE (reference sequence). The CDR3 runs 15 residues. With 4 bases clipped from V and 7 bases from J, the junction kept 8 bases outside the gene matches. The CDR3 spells CASSLTGTANSPLHF. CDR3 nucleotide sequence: TGTGCCAGCAGCCTGACAGGGACGGCAAATTCACCCCTCCACTTT.

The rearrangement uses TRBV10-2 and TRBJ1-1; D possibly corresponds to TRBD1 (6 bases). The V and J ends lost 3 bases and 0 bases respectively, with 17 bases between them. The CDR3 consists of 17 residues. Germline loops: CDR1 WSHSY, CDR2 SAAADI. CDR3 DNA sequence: TGCGCCAGCAGTGACTTTGACAGGCCATACATGAACACTGAAGCTTTCTTT. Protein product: CASSDFDRPYMNTEAFF.

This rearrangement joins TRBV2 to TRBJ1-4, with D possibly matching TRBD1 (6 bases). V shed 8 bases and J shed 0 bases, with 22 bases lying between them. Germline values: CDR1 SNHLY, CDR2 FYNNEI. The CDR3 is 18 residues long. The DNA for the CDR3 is TGTGCCAGCGGGAAAAACCGGGACATGCTGACAACTAATGAAAAACTGTTTTTT. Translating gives CASGKNRDMLTTNEKLFF.

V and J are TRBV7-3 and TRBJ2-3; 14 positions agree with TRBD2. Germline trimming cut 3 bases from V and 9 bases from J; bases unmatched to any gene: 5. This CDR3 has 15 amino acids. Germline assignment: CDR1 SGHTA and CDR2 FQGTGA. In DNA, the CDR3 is TGTGCCAGCAGCTTGGGACTAGCGGGAGTTGGGACGCAGTATTTT. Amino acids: CASSLGLAGVGTQYF.

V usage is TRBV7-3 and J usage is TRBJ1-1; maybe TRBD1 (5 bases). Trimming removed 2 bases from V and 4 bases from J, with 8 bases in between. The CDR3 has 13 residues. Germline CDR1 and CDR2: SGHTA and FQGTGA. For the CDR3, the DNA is TGTGCCAGCAGCTTAGGGGGGGGCACTGAAGCTTTCTTT. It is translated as CASSLGGGTEAFF.